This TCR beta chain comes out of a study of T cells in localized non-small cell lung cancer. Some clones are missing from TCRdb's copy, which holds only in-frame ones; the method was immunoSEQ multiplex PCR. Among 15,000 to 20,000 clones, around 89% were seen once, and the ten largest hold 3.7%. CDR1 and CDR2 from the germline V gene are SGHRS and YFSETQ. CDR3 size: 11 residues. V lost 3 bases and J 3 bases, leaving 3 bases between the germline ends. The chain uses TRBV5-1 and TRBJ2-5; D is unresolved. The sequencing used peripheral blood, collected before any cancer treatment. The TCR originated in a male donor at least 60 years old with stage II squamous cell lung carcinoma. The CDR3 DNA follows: TGCGCCAGCAGCTACGAAGAGACCCAGTACTTC. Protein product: CASSYEETQYF. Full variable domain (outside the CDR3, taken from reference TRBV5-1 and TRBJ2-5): KAGVTQTPRYLIKTRGQQVTLSCSPISGHRSVSWYQQTPGQGLQFLFEYFSETQRNKGNFPGRFSGRQFSNSRSEMNVSTLELGDSALYLCASSYEETQYFGPGTRLLVL.